The T cell receptor (beta chain) under discussion was sequenced for a study of beta chain features in type 1 diabetes. The study's findings and limits: Researchers report that Type 1 diabetes patients had moderately but significantly shorter TCRB CDR3s across all four CD4+ subsets. In comparison with healthy donors, patients had naive, central memory and Treg TCRB repertoires that appeared more similar. VDJ junctions in type 1 diabetes patients carried more deletions and fewer insertions.

Reverse transcribing all isolated RNA meant expressed TCRB transcripts were sequenced. The method was immunoSEQ multiplex PCR; TCRdb's version includes in-frame clones alone and lacks a portion of them. The data hold nearly 350,000 clones, with less than 9.5% observed a single time. One heparinised blood draw, averaging roughly 0.11 L, came from each donor. This clone came up a few times. Its target is not known. V lost 0 bases to trimming and J lost 4 bases, with 10 bases between them. The CDR3 is made up of 14 amino acids. Germline CDR1 and CDR2: MNHNY and SVGAGI (reference sequence). V is TRBV6-6 and J is TRBJ2-7, with D hard to call. This TCR came from a woman under 30 in good health. The specimen was central memory CD4+ T cells from blood. Here the CDR3 DNA reads TGTGCCAGCAGTTACTCTCTTAGCATTTACGAGCAGTACTTC. Amino acid sequence: CASSYSLSIYEQYF.